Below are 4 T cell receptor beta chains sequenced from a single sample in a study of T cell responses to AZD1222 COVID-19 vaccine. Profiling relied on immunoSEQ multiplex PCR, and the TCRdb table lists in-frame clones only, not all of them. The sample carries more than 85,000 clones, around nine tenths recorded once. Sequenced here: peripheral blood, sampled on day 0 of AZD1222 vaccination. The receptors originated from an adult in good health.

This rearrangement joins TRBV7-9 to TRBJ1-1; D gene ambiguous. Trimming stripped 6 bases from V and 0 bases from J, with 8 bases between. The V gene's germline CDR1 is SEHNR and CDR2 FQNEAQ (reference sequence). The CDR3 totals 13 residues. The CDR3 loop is CASRPPMNTEAFF. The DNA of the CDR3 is TGTGCCAGCAGGCCCCCTATGAACACTGAAGCTTTCTTT.

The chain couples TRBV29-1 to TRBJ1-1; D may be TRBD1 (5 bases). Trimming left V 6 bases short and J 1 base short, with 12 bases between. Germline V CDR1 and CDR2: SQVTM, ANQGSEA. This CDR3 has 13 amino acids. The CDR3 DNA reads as TGCAGCGTAATGGACACGGCGAACACTGAAGCTTTCTTT. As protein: CSVMDTANTEAFF.

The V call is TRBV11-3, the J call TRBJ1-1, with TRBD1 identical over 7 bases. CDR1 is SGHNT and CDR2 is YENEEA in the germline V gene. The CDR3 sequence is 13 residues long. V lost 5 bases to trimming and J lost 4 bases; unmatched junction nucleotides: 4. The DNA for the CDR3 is TGTGCCAGCAGCAGAGAGGGGGCCACTGAAGCTTTCTTT. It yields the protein CASSREGATEAFF.

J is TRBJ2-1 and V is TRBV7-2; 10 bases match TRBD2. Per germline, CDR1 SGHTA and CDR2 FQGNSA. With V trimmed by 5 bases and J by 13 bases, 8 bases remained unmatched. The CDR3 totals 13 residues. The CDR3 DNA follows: TGTGCCAGCAGCACCCGTTTAGCGGGGGGCCAGTTCTTC. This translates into CASSTRLAGGQFF. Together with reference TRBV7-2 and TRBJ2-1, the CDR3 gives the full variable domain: GAGVSQSPSNKVTEKGKDVELRCDPISGHTALYWYRQSLGQGLEFLIYFQGNSAPDKSGLPSDRFSAERTGGSVSTLTIQRTQQEDSAVYLCASSTRLAGGQFFGPGTRLTVL.